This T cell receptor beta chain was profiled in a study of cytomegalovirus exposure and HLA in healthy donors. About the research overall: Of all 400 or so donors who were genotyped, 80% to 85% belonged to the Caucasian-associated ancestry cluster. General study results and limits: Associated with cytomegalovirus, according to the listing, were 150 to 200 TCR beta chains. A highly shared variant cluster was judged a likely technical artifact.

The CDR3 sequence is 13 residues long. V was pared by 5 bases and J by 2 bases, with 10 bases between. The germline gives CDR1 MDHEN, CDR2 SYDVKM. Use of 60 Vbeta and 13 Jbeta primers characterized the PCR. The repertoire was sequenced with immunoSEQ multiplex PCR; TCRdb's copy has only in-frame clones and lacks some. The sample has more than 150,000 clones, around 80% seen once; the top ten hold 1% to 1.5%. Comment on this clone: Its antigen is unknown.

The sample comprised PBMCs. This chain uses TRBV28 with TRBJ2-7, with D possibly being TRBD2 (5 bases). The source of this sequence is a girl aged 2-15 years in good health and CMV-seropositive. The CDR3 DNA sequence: TGTGCCAGCAGTCCGGGGTTGACCTACGAGCAGTACTTC. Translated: CASSPGLTYEQYF.